This TCR beta chain was retrieved from a study of OX40 agonist ivuxolimab in advanced cancers. Study details: In three patients, partial responses were observed, one with hepatocellular carcinoma and two with cutaneous melanoma.

To note about this clone: Antigen unknown.

J gave up 0 bases and V 3 bases, and 24 bases lay outside the gene matches. Looked up from germline, CDR1 is MDHEN and CDR2 is SYDVKM. CDR3 length: 22 residues. Sequencing was performed with immunoSEQ multiplex PCR; in TCRdb, only in-frame clones are kept and a portion is missing. The data show over 150,000 clones, 94% seen once. Study-level results: Among T cells, CD8+ cells averaged more expanded clones than CD4+ cells.

The chain has TRBV28 and TRBJ2-5; TRBD2 agrees at 8 bases. Sequenced material: CD4+ or CD8+ T cells sorted from blood, taken in a trial of the OX40 agonist ivuxolimab. The source of this sequence is an adult with an advanced solid tumor such as melanoma, head and neck, liver or kidney cancer. For the CDR3, the DNA is TGTGCCAGCAGTTTCATTCATAGCTTGGAAGCGGGAGAGGTAGGGGACCAAGAGACCCAGTACTTC. This gives the protein CASSFIHSLEAGEVGDQETQYF.